What follows is one T cell receptor beta chain and its context. What it binds is unknown. This entry belongs to a study of vaccination effects on CD4 cells after COVID-19. The CDR3 loop spans 14 amino acids. V was trimmed by 3 bases and J by 7 bases, leaving 10 bases between them. Germline values: CDR1 MNHEY, CDR2 SMNVEV (reference sequence). Study results and limitations: A shortage of convalescent patients and an absence of early post-infection timepoints characterized the study.

After expansion with viral peptide pools in the ViraFEST assay, antigen-specific CD4+ T cells were sequenced. Culturing for about 10 days preceded CD4+ T cell isolation. Days 3 and 7 saw half the medium replaced with IL-2 medium. TCRdb keeps only in-frame clones here, not all; method: immunoSEQ multiplex PCR. Found here are 50,000 to 65,000 clones, more than 80% of them singletons; the top ten hold more than 2%. The sequence was obtained from a human donor who received a COVID-19 vaccine. The chain is built from TRBV27 and TRBJ1-6; D unclear. The sample in question was CD4+ T cells from PBMCs cultured with HCoV-229E spike peptides, obtained before COVID-19 vaccination. The CDR3 DNA follows: TGTGCCAGCAGTTTCATCCCGGGAAATTCACCCCTCCACTTT. It is translated as CASSFIPGNSPLHF.